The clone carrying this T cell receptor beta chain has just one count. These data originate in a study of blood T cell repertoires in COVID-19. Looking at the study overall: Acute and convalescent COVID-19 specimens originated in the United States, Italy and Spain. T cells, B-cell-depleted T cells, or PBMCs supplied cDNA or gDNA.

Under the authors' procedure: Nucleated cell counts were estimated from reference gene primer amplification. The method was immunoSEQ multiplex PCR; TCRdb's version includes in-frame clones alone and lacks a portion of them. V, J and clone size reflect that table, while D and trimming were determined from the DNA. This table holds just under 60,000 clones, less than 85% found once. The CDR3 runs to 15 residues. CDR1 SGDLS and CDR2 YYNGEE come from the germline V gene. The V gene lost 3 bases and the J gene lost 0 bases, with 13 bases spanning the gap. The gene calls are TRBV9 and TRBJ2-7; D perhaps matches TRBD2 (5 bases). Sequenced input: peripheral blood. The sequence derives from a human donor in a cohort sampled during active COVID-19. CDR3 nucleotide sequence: TGTGCCAGCAGCGGTAGGACTGCCGACTCCTACGAGCAGTACTTC. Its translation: CASSGRTADSYEQYF. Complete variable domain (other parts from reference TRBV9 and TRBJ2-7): DSGVTQTPKHLITATGQRVTLRCSPRSGDLSVYWYQQSLDQGLQFLIQYYNGEERAKGNILERFSAQQFPDLHSELNLSSLELGDSALYFCASSGRTADSYEQYFGPGTRLTVT.